Following are 21 T cell receptor beta chains from one sample sequenced in a study of blood T cells in healthy people across ages. With a J-beta primer mix and a sample-barcoded 5' primer, a second PCR ran roughly 7 to 11 cycles. TCRdb used MiXCR to reprocess the 5' RACE reads, holding one entry per CDR3 protein. The sample holds 2 million or so distinct CDR3 sequences; 49% are singletons and the top ten take around 2.1%. The sample consisted of blood. These receptors all come from a woman aged 35 to 49 in good health.

The table lists this clonotype with a count of one. The V gene is TRBV6-2 or TRBV6-3, the J gene TRBJ1-4; D not resolved. Deletions cut 7 bases from V and 5 bases from J, with 17 bases between. The CDR3 contains 15 residues. The V gene's germline CDR1 is MNHEY and CDR2 SVGEGT. As DNA, the CDR3 is TGTGCCAGCATCGATGGACGGAGCTACAATGAAAAACTGTTTTTT. This gives the protein CASIDGRSYNEKLFF.

The chain is built from TRBV10-3 and TRBJ1-2; no clear D. The CDR3 is made up of 13 amino acids. V lost 8 bases, J lost 2 bases, and 12 bases lay in between. The germline V gene has CDR1 ENHRY and CDR2 SYGVKD. The CDR3 DNA is TGTGCCATCCAGTACAGATCCAACTATGGCTACACCTTC. This translates into CAIQYRSNYGYTF.

This clonotype was seen only a few times. This chain uses TRBV5-6 with TRBJ2-3, with D perhaps matching TRBD2 (6 bases). This CDR3 is built from 14 residues. CDR1 and CDR2 from the germline V gene are SGHDT and YYEEEE. Trimming removed 2 bases from V and 3 bases from J, with 10 bases in between. DNA of the CDR3: TGTGCCAGCAGCTTCCGGGGGTGGACAGATACGCAGTATTTT. Translated: CASSFRGWTDTQYF. The full variable domain, completed using reference TRBV5-6 and TRBJ2-3, is DAGVTQSPTHLIKTRGQQVTLRCSPKSGHDTVSWYQQALGQGPQFIFQYYEEEERQRGNFPDRFSGHQFPNYSSELNVNALLLGDSALYLCASSFRGWTDTQYFGPGTRLTVL.

CDR3 sequence (DNA): TGCAGTGCTAAGATAATTGACAGGGGTGTAAATGATAATGAGCAGTTCTTC. Amino acids: CSAKIIDRGVNDNEQFF. The chain uses TRBV20-1 and TRBJ2-1; 8 nucleotides agree with TRBD1. Germline CDR1 is DFQATT and CDR2 is SNEGSKA (reference sequence). J lost 7 bases, V lost 4 bases, and 18 bases had no gene match. The CDR3 runs 17 residues.

CDR3: CASSPRREETQFF. CDR3 bases: TGTGCCAGCAGTCCCCGGAGAGAGGAGACCCAGTTCTTC. The J gene is TRBJ2-1, the V gene TRBV5-4, with D hard to call. The CDR3 totals 13 residues. Germline CDR1 reads SGHNT; CDR2 reads YYREEE (reference sequence). Between the trimmed V and J ends, which lost 5 bases and 13 bases, there was a span of 19 bases.

CDR3 nucleotides: TGTGCCAGCTCAACCTCTCCGGGACAGCTAGCCAAAAACATTCAGTACTTC. Its protein product is CASSTSPGQLAKNIQYF. This chain joins TRBV18 and TRBJ2-4; 7 nucleotides align to TRBD1. CDR1 is KGHSH and CDR2 is LQKENI in the germline V gene. With 5 bases clipped from V and 0 bases from J, the junction kept 10 bases outside the gene matches. CDR3 length equals 17 residues. Using reference TRBV18 and TRBJ2-4 for the parts outside the CDR3, the full variable domain is NAGVMQNPRHLVRRRGQEARLRCSPMKGHSHVYWYRQLPEEGLKFMVYLQKENIIDESGMPKERFSAEFPKEGPSILRIQQVVRGDSAAYFCASSTSPGQLAKNIQYFGAGTRLSVL.

This chain connects TRBV14 to TRBJ2-4; D unresolved. V lost 5 bases and J lost 6, with 11 bases in between. This CDR3 region has 13 residues. Germline assignment: CDR1 SGHDN and CDR2 FVKESK. CDR3 residues: CASSDGRRNIQYF. The CDR3 DNA follows: TGTGCCAGCAGCGACGGACGGAGAAACATTCAGTACTTC.

The chain couples TRBV2 to TRBJ2-5, with 8 nucleotides matching TRBD2. The V segment lost 7 bases and the J segment 6 bases; nucleotides outside the gene matches: 4. Per germline, CDR1 SNHLY and CDR2 FYNNEI. The CDR3 is made up of 12 amino acids. For the CDR3, the DNA is TGTGCCAGCACCGGGGGGGCAAAGACCCAGTACTTC. As protein: CASTGGAKTQYF. Filled out from reference TRBV2 and TRBJ2-5, the complete variable domain reads EPEVTQTPSHQVTQMGQEVILRCVPISNHLYFYWYRQILGQKVEFLVSFYNNEISEKSEIFDDQFSVERPDGSNFTLKIRSTKLEDSAMYFCASTGGAKTQYFGPGTRLLVL.

A single count supports this clonotype. This chain links TRBV20-1 with TRBJ2-7; tentative D call: TRBD1 (5 bases). The CDR3 is 18 residues long. Germline CDR1 and CDR2: DFQATT and SNEGSKA (reference sequence). Trimming took off 1 base at V and 4 bases at J, with 26 bases between the two ends. The CDR3 nucleotides read TGCAGTGCTAGAGCCCTGAGACCTAAATTTGAGACAGAGTACGAGCAGTACTTC. This sequence encodes CSARALRPKFETEYEQYF.

The rearrangement uses TRBV4-3 and TRBJ2-5; D is tentatively TRBD1 or TRBD2 (5 bases each). This CDR3 is built from 15 residues. Trimming stripped 4 bases from V and 11 bases from J, with 23 bases between. Germline loops: CDR1 LGHNA, CDR2 YSLEER. The CDR3 region is CASSLNRGPYNEQYF. In nucleotides, the CDR3 is TGCGCCAGCAGCCTCAACCGGGGCCCCTACAATGAGCAGTACTTC.

The chain recombines TRBV4-3 with TRBJ2-6; 7 bases agree with TRBD1. CDR1 is LGHNA, CDR2 YSLEER, per germline. The CDR3 is made up of 18 amino acids. J was trimmed by 3 bases and V by 2 bases; bases with no gene match: 10. The DNA of the CDR3 is TGCGCCAGCAGCCAACAGGCACAGGGGCTCGATGGGGCCAACGTCCTGACTTTC. Protein product: CASSQQAQGLDGANVLTF.

The chain uses TRBV7-9 and TRBJ1-1, with a weak D call TRBD1 (5 bases). The CDR3 has 11 residues. Trimming stripped 3 bases from V and 10 bases from J, with 9 bases between. Germline V gene sequence: CDR1 SEHNR, CDR2 FQNEAQ (reference sequence). Here the CDR3 reads CASSFGGAAFF. The CDR3 coding sequence is TGTGCCAGCAGCTTCGGTGGGGCAGCTTTCTTT.

The J gene is TRBJ2-1, the V gene TRBV11-2; 10 bases match TRBD2. The CDR3 spans 19 residues. CDR1 is SGHAT and CDR2 is FQNNGV in the germline V gene. The V gene end was trimmed by 6 bases and the J gene end by 2 bases; junction bases not matched to a gene: 16. The chain's CDR3 is CASSYTSGGAALTYNEQFF. CDR3 coding DNA: TGTGCCAGCAGTTATACCAGCGGGGGGGCGGCGTTGACCTACAATGAGCAGTTCTTC.

This chain connects TRBV6-1 to TRBJ1-2; TRBD1 agrees at 7 bases. CDR3 length: 17 residues. Germline V gives CDR1 MNHNS, CDR2 SASEGT. The V gene end was trimmed by 6 bases and the J gene end by 4 bases; junction bases not matched to a gene: 17. The CDR3, as DNA: TGTGCCAGCAGGCCTTCCGGGACAGACGCTATTAGCTATGGCTACACCTTC. The encoded protein is CASRPSGTDAISYGYTF.

The sample holds a few counts of this clonotype. The V and J genes are TRBV7-2 and TRBJ1-2; 7 nucleotides agree with TRBD1. After removal of 5 bases from V and 8 bases from J, the junction contained 11 bases not matched to a gene. Germline-derived CDR1 and CDR2 are SGHTA and FQGNSA. The CDR3 is 14 amino acids. The CDR3 sequence is CASSIRQGSYGYTF. The CDR3, as DNA: TGTGCCAGCAGCATTCGACAGGGATCCTACGGCTACACCTTC.

The V gene is TRBV29-1, the J gene TRBJ1-1; D possibly corresponds to TRBD1 (5 bases). V shed 5 bases and J shed 1 base, with 11 bases lying between them. Germline CDR1 and CDR2: SQVTM and ANQGSEA. This CDR3 contains 13 residues. Here the CDR3 reads CSVRAQANTEAFF. CDR3 bases: TGCAGCGTTAGGGCACAGGCGAACACTGAAGCTTTCTTT. Filled out from reference TRBV29-1 and TRBJ1-1, the complete variable domain reads SAVISQKPSRDICQRGTSLTIQCQVDSQVTMMFWYRQQPGQSLTLIATANQGSEATYESGFVIDKFPISRPNLTFSTLTVSNMSPEDSSIYLCSVRAQANTEAFFGQGTRLTVV.

In this sample, this clonotype turned up a few times. The chain has TRBV20-1 and TRBJ1-5, with D possibly being TRBD1 (5 bases). The CDR3 spans 14 residues. Germline CDR1 and CDR2: DFQATT and SNEGSKA (reference sequence). V lost 2 bases, J lost 0 bases, and 8 bases lay in between. The CDR3, as DNA: TGCAGTGCTAGATTCGGGACTAGCAATCAGCCCCAGCATTTT. It codes for CSARFGTSNQPQHF.

This clonotype was found once. Germline is not matched at one junction end, which may reflect a read error. The V gene is TRBV24-1, the J gene TRBJ2-3, with no clear D. Per the germline V gene, CDR1 is KGHDR and CDR2 is SFDVKD. The CDR3 has 14 amino acids. CDR3 in DNA: TGTACCACCAGTGATTTGGTACACCAAGATACGCAGTATTTT. Encoded protein: CTTSDLVHQDTQYF.

Notes on this clonotype: A read error may account for a junction end that differs from germline. The J gene is TRBJ2-1, the V gene TRBV12-3 or TRBV12-4, with TRBD2 matching 9 bases. This CDR3 has 17 residues. CDR3 loop: CASSFIAGESSYNEEFF. The CDR3 nucleotides are TGTGCCAGCAGTTTCATAGCGGGGGAGAGCTCCTACAATGAGGAGTTCTTC.

The V gene is TRBV29-1, the J gene TRBJ2-4; D might be TRBD2 (5 bases). The V end was cut by 4 bases, the J end by 2 bases, with 12 bases between. CDR3 length equals 14 residues. Germline assignment: CDR1 SQVTM and CDR2 ANQGSEA. The chain's CDR3 is CSVGGRTSKNIQYF. As DNA, the CDR3 is TGCAGCGTTGGTGGGAGAACCTCCAAAAACATTCAGTACTTC.

This chain joins TRBV6-2 or TRBV6-3 and TRBJ2-7; maybe TRBD1 (6 bases). Germline assignment: CDR1 MNHEY and CDR2 SVGEGT. The CDR3 runs 17 residues. Trimming removed 7 bases at V and 2 bases at J, with 24 bases between. In DNA form, the CDR3 reads TGTGCCAGCAATCCGGCACCGGGGACAACGACTGCCTACGAGCAGTACTTC. Its protein product is CASNPAPGTTTAYEQYF.